Sequencing of this T cell receptor beta chain was carried out in a study of blood T cell repertoires in COVID-19. Looking at the study overall: Sources were T cells, B-cell-depleted T cells, or PBMCs; the material itself was cDNA or gDNA.

Germline V gene lookup returns CDR1 SEHNR and CDR2 FQNEAQ (reference sequence). V dropped 6 bases and J dropped 2 bases, with 14 bases sitting between them. The CDR3 extends over 16 amino acids. The study assigned cohorts using participant-reported clinical history. Cohort 3 donors were reported recovered after two negative PCRs, clearance, or symptom resolution. In the study's own analysis: Amplification of reference gene primers was used by the study to estimate nucleated cell counts. The protocol was immunoSEQ multiplex PCR, while the TCRdb copy is restricted to in-frame clones and leaves out a portion. D and trimming were read from the DNA, whereas the V and J calls and clone size are those reported in that table. The table has more than 200,000 clones, just over 85% seen once; the top ten hold more than 1.5%.

This TCR came from a man in his forties or fifties who had recovered from COVID-19. The chain carries TRBV7-9 and TRBJ2-6; maybe TRBD2 (5 bases). The source material was PBMCs or T cells enriched from blood (not recorded which). This CDR3 is CASSSPPGAGANVLTF. CDR3 in DNA: TGTGCCAGCAGTTCTCCCCCCGGGGCTGGGGCCAACGTCCTGACTTTC.